One and the same sample provided the 3 T cell receptor beta chains below, sequenced in a study of blood T cell repertoires in COVID-19. The method was immunoSEQ multiplex PCR; TCRdb's version includes in-frame clones alone and lacks a portion of them. The profile shows some 86,000 clones, around four fifths of them singletons. The sequencing input was peripheral blood. Receptors were obtained from a woman older than 75 with active or convalescent COVID-19.

In DNA, the CDR3 is TGTGCCAGCAGTGAATCGGGACTTCCCGAGCAGTACTTC. It encodes CASSESGLPEQYF. The chain recombines TRBV25-1 with TRBJ2-7; maybe TRBD2 (6 bases). Germline V gives CDR1 MGHDK, CDR2 SYGVNS. There are 13 residues in the CDR3. Trimming stripped 1 base from V and 6 bases from J, with 10 bases between.

The chain uses TRBV7-2 and TRBJ2-7; D unclear. V was trimmed by 4 bases and J by 3 bases, leaving 16 bases between them. Germline lookup yields CDR1 SGHTA and CDR2 FQGNSA. The CDR3 totals 15 residues. In nucleotides, the CDR3 is TGTGCCAGCAGCTCCCGGGTCTCGCGTGACTACGAGCAGTACTTC. Amino acids: CASSSRVSRDYEQYF.

The rearrangement joins TRBV7-6 to TRBJ2-2, with 7 bases identical to TRBD1. Per germline, CDR1 SGHVS and CDR2 FNYEAQ. The CDR3 is 16 amino acids. Trimming removed 1 base from V and 0 bases from J; junction bases left unmatched: 2. For the CDR3, the DNA is TGTGCCAGCAGCTTAGTAGGGGGCCCGAACACCGGGGAGCTGTTTTTT. The encoded protein is CASSLVGGPNTGELFF.